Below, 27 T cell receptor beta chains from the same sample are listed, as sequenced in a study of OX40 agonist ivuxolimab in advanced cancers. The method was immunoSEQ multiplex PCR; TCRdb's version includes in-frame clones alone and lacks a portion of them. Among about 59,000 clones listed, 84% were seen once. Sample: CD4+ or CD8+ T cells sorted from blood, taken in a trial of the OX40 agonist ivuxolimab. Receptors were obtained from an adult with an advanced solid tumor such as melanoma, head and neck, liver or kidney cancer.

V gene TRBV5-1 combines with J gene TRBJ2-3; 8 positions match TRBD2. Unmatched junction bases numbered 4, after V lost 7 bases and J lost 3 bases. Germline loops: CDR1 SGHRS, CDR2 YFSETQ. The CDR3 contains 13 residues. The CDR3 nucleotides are TGCGCCAGCCGACTAGCGAAAACAGATACGCAGTATTTT. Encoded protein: CASRLAKTDTQYF.

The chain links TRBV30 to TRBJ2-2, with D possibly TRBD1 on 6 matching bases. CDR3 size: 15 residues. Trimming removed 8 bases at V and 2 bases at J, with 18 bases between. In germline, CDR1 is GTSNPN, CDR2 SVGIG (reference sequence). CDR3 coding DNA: TGTGCCCAAGGAAGTCTACAGGGTAACACCGGGGAGCTGTTTTTT. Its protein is CAQGSLQGNTGELFF.

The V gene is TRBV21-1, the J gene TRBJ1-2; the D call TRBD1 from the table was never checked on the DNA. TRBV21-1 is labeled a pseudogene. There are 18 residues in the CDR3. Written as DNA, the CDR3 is TGTGCCAGCAATTGTAAACCGGGACAGGTACTAGCTAACTATGGCTACACCTTC. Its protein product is CASNCKPGQVLANYGYTF.

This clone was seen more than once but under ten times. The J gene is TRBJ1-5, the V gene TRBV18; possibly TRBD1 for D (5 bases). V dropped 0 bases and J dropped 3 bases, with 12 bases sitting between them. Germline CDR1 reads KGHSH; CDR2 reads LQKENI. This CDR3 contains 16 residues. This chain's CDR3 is CASSPPSQGNNQPQHF. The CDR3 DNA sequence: TGTGCCAGCTCACCACCAAGCCAGGGAAACAATCAGCCCCAGCATTTT.

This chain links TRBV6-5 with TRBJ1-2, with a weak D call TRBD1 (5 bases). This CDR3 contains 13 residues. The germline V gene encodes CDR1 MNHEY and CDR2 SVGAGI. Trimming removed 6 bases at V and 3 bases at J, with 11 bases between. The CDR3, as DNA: TGTGCCAGCAGCCAGGGACGGTACTATGGCTACACCTTC. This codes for CASSQGRYYGYTF.

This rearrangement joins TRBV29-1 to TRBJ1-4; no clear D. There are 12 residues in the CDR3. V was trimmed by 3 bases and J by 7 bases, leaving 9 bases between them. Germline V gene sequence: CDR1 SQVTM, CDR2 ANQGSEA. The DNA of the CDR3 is TGCAGCGTTGAGGGGTCGTCTGAAAAACTGTTTTTT. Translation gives CSVEGSSEKLFF.

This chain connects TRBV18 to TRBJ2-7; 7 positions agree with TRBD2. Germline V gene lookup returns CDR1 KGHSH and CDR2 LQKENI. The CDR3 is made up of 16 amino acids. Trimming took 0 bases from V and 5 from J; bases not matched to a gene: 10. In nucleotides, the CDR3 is TGTGCCAGCTCACCACCCACGACTAGCATGTTCGACGAGCAGTACTTC. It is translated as CASSPPTTSMFDEQYF.

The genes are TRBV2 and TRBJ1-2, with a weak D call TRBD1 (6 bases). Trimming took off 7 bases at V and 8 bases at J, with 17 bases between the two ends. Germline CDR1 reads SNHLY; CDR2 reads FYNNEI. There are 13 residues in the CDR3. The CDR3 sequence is CASTLDRDKGYTF. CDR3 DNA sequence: TGTGCCAGCACCTTGGACAGAGATAAGGGCTACACCTTC.

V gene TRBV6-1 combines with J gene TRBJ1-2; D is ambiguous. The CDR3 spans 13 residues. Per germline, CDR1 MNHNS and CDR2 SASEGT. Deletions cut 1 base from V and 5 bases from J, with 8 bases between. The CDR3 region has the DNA TGTGCCAGCAGTGAAGGGGCGAGGTATGGCTACACCTTC. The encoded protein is CASSEGARYGYTF.

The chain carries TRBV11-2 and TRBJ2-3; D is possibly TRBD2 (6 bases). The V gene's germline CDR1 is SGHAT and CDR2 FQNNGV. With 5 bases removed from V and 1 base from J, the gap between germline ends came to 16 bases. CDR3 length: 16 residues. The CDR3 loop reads CASSQGVLARTDTQYF. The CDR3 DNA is TGTGCCAGCAGCCAAGGGGTGCTAGCGCGCACAGATACGCAGTATTTT.

CDR3 DNA sequence: TGTGCCTGGAGTGGGTCAGGGCTAAATCAGCCCCAGCATTTT. It encodes CAWSGSGLNQPQHF. This sequence joins TRBV30 and TRBJ1-5; D possibly corresponds to TRBD1 (5 bases). V lost 1 base to trimming and J lost 4 bases, with 11 bases between them. There are 14 residues in the CDR3. The germline CDR1 and CDR2 sequences are GTSNPN and SVGIG (reference sequence).

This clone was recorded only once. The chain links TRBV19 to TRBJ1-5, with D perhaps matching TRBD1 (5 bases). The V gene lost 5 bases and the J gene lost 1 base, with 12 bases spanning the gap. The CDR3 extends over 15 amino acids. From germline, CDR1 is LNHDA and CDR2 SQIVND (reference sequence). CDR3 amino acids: CASSWDSFSNQPQHF. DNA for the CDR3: TGTGCCAGTAGTTGGGACTCGTTCAGCAATCAGCCCCAGCATTTT.

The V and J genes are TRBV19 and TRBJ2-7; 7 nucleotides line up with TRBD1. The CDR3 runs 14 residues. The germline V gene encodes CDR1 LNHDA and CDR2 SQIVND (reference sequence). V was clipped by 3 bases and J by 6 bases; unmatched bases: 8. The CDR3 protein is CASSILGQYSEQYF. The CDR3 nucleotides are TGTGCCAGTAGTATCCTGGGACAGTATAGCGAGCAGTACTTC.

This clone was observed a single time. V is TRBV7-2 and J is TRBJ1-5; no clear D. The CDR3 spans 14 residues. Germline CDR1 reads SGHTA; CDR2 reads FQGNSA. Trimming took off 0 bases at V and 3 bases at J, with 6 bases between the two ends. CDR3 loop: CASSLAGFNQPQHF. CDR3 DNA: TGTGCCAGCAGCTTAGCAGGGTTCAATCAGCCCCAGCATTTT.

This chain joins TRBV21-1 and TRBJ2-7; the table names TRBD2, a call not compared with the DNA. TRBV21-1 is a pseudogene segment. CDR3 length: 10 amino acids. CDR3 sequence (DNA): TGTGCCAGCATACCGGAGAACGAGTACTTC. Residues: CASIPENEYF.

CDR3 coding DNA: TGTGCCTTGGATGGGGGGGCCCCGATGGGTGAAGCTTTCTTT. It translates to CALDGGAPMGEAFF. This chain connects TRBV30 to TRBJ1-1; the D gene is possibly TRBD1 (6 bases). Germline assignment: CDR1 GTSNPN and CDR2 SVGIG (reference sequence). V lost 7 bases, J lost 7 bases, and 22 bases lay in between. The CDR3 sequence is 14 residues long.

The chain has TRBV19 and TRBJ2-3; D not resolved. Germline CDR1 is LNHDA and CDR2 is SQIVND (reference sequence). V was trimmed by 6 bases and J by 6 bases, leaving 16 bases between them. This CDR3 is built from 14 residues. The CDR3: CASSLIILADTQYF. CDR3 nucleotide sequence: TGTGCCAGTAGCCTAATAATTCTGGCGGATACGCAGTATTTT.

The CDR3 sequence is CASSPPGQGYYEQYF. CDR3 nucleotides: TGTGCCAGTAGTCCGCCGGGACAGGGTTACTACGAGCAGTACTTC. The chain combines TRBV19 with TRBJ2-7; 9 nucleotides line up with TRBD1. The germline V gene encodes CDR1 LNHDA and CDR2 SQIVND (reference sequence). J was trimmed by 3 bases and V by 5 bases; bases with no gene match: 8. The CDR3 has 15 residues. Full variable domain (rest looked up from reference TRBV19 and TRBJ2-7): DGGITQSPKYLFRKEGQNVTLSCEQNLNHDAMYWYRQDPGQGLRLIYYSQIVNDFQKGDIAEGYSVSREKKESFPLTVTSAQKNPTAFYLCASSPPGQGYYEQYFGPGTRLTVT.

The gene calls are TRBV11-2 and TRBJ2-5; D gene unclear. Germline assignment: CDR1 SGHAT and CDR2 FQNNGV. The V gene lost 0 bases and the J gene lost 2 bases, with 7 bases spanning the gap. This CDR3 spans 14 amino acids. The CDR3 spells CASSLDLAQETQYF. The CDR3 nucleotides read TGTGCCAGCAGCTTAGATCTGGCTCAAGAGACCCAGTACTTC. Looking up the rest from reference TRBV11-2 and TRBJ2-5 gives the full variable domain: EAGVAQSPRYKIIEKRQSVAFWCNPISGHATLYWYQQILGQGPKLLIQFQNNGVVDDSQLPKDRFSAERLKGVDSTLKIQPAKLEDSAVYLCASSLDLAQETQYFGPGTRLLVL.

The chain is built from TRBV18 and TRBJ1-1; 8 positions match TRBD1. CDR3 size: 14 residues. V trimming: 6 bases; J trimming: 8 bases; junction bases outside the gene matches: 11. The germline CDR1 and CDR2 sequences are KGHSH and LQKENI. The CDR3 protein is CASSRDRGGVEAFF. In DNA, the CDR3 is TGTGCCAGCTCTCGCGACAGGGGAGGGGTCGAAGCTTTCTTT.

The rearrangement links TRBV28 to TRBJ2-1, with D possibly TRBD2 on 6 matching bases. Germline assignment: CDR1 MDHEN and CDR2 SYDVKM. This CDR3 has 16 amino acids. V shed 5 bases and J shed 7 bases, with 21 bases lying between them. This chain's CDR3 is CASSLPGGIHGNEQFF. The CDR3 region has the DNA TGTGCCAGCAGTCTCCCAGGCGGGATACACGGAAATGAGCAGTTCTTC.

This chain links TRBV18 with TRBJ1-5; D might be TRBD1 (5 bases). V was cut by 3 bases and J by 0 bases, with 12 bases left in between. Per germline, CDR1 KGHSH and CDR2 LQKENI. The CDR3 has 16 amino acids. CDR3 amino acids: CASSPSRGTSNQPQHF. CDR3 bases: TGTGCCAGCTCACCTAGCCGGGGCACTAGCAATCAGCCCCAGCATTTT.

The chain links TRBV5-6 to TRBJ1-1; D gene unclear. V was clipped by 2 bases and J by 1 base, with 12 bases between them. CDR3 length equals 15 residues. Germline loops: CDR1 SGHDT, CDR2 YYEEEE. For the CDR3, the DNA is TGTGCCAGCAGCTTCCTCGTCGCCTCGAACACTGAAGCTTTCTTT. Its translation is CASSFLVASNTEAFF.

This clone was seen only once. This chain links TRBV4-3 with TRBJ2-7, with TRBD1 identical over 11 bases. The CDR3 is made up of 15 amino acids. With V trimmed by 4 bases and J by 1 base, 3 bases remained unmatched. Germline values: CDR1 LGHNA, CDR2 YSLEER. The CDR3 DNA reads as TGCGCCAGCAGCCGTGGACAGGGGGCTTCCTACGAGCAGTACTTC. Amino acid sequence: CASSRGQGASYEQYF.

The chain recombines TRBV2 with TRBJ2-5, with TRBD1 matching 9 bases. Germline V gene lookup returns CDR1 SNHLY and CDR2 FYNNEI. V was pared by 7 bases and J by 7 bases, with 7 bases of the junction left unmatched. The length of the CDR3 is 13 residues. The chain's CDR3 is CASTRDREGTQYF. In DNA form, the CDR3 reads TGTGCCAGCACTCGGGACAGGGAGGGGACCCAGTACTTC.

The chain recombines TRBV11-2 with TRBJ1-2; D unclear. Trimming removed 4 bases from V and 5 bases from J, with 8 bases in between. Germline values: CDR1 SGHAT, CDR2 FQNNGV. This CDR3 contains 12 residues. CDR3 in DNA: TGTGCCAGCAGCTCCCGCCGATATGGCTACACCTTC. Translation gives CASSSRRYGYTF.

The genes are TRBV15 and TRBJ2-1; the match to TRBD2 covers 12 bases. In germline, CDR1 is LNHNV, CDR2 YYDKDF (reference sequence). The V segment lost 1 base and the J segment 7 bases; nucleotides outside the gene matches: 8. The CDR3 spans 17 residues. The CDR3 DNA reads TGTGCCACCAGCAGAGCCCTACTAGCGGGAGGAGGTAATGAGCAGTTCTTC. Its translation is CATSRALLAGGGNEQFF.